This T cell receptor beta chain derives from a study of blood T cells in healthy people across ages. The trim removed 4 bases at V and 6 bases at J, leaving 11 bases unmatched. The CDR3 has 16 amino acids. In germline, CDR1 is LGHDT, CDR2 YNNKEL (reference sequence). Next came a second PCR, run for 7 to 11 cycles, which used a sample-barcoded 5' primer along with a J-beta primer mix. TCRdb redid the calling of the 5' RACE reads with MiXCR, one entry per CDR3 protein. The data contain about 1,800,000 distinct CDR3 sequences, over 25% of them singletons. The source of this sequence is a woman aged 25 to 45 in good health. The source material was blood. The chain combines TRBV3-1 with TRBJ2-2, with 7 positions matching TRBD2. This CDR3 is CASSPRGLVLPGELFF. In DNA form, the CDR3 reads TGTGCCAGCAGCCCACGCGGACTAGTCTTGCCCGGGGAGCTGTTTTTT.